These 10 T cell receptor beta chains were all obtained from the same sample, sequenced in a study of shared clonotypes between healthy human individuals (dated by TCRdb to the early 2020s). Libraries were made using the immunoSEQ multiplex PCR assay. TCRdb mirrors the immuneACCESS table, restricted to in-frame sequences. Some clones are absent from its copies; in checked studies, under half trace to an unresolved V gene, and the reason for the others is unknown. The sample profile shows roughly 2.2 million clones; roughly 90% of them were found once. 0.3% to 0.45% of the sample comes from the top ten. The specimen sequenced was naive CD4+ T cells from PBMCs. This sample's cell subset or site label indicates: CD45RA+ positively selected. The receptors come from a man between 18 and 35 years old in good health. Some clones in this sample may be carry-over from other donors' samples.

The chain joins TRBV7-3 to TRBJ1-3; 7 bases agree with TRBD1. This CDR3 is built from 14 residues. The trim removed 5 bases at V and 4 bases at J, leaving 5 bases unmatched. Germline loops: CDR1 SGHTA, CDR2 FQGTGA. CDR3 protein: CASSPTGVGNTIYF. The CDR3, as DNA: TGTGCCAGCAGCCCCACAGGGGTGGGAAACACCATATATTTT.

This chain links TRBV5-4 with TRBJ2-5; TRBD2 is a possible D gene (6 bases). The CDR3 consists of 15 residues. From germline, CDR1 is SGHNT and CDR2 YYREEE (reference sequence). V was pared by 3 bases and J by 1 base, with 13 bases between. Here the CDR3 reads CASSSSGGIQETQYF. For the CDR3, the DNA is TGTGCCAGCAGCTCCTCCGGAGGGATCCAAGAGACCCAGTACTTC.

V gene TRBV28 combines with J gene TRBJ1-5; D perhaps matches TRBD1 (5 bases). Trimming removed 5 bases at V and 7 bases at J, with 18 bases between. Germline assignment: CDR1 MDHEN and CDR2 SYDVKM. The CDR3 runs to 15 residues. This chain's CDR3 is CASSAPSRGVQPQHF. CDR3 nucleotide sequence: TGTGCCAGCAGTGCCCCCAGTCGGGGGGTCCAGCCCCAGCATTTT.

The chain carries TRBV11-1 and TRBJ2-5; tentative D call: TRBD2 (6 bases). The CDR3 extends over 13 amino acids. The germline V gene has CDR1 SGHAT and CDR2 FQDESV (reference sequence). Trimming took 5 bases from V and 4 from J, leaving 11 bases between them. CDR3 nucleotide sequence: TGTGCCAGCAGCCCTACCGGGAGAGAGACCCAGTACTTC. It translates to CASSPTGRETQYF.

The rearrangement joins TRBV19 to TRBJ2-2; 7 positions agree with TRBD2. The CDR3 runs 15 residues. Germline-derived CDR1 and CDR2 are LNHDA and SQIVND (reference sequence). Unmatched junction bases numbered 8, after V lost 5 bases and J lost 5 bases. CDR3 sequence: CASSRGEWRTGELFF. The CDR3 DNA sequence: TGTGCCAGTAGTCGGGGGGAATGGAGGACCGGGGAGCTGTTTTTT.

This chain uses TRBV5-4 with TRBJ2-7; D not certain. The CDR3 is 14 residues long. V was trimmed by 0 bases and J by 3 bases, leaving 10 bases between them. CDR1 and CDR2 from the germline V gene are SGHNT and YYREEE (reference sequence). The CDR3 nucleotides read TGTGCCAGCAGCTTGGGTCCCCGGCTCTACGAGCAGTACTTC. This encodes CASSLGPRLYEQYF. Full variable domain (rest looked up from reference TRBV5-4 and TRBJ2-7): ETGVTQSPTHLIKTRGQQVTLRCSSQSGHNTVSWYQQALGQGPQFIFQYYREEENGRGNFPPRFSGLQFPNYSSELNVNALELDDSALYLCASSLGPRLYEQYFGPGTRLTVT.

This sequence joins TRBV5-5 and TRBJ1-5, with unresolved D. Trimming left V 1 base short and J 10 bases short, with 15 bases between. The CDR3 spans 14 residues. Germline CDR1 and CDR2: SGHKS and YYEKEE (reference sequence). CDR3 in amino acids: CASSLTLSVVPQHF. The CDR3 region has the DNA TGTGCCAGCAGCTTGACACTTTCAGTCGTACCCCAGCATTTT.

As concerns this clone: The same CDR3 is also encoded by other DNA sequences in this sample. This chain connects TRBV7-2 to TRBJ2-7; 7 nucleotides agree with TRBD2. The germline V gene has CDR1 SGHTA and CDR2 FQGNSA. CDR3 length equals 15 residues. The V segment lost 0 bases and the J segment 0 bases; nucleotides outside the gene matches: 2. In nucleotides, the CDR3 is TGTGCCAGCAGCTTAGCGGGAGGGCCCTCCTACGAGCAGTACTTC. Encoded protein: CASSLAGGPSYEQYF.

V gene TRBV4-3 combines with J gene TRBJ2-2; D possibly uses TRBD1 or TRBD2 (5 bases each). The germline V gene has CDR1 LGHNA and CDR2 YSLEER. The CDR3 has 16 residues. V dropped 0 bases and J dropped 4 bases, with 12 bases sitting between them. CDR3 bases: TGCGCCAGCAGCCAAGAAGGGACGAGAGGCACCGGGGAGCTGTTTTTT. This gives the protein CASSQEGTRGTGELFF.

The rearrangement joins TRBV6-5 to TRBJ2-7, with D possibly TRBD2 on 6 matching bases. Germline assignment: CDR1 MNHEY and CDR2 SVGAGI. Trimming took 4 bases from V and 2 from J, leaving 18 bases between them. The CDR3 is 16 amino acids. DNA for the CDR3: TGTGCCAGCAGTTTGGGGGGACGACAGACCCCCTACGAGCAGTACTTC. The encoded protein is CASSLGGRQTPYEQYF.